The 9 T cell receptor beta chains given below trace back to one sample, sequenced in a study of post-analysis software for immune sequencing data. Study-level points and caveats: TRBV5-6, TRBV5-1 and TRBV20-1 belonged to a set of about 5 TRBV segments that were more frequent in patients than controls.

These receptors' targets are unknown. Carried by the TCR beta cDNA libraries were unique molecular identifiers. TCRdb processed the PCR reads anew with MiXCR; each CDR3 protein has one entry. The sample holds about 540,000 distinct CDR3 sequences, roughly 34% seen once. The material sequenced was blood. Source of these receptors: a girl younger than 18 with multiple sclerosis.

This clonotype was seen a handful of times. The rearrangement joins TRBV10-3 to TRBJ2-1; 12 bases are shared with TRBD2. The CDR3 consists of 14 residues. Per the germline V gene, CDR1 is ENHRY and CDR2 is SYGVKD. The J segment lost 7 bases and the V segment lost 6 bases, leaving 4 bases of the junction unmatched. The CDR3 loop reads CAIRAGLAGNEQFF. The CDR3 bases are TGTGCCATCAGGGCCGGACTAGCGGGGAATGAGCAGTTCTTC.

This clonotype was counted between two and nine times. CDR3 region: CASSFLGDRTYEQYF. DNA of the CDR3: TGCGCCAGCAGCTTTCTAGGGGACAGAACATACGAGCAGTACTTC. V is TRBV4-1 and J is TRBJ2-5, with 7 bases matching TRBD1. TRBJ2-7 explains the end of the DNA better; the J call may be wrong. Germline CDR1 is MGHRA and CDR2 is YSYEKL. The length of the CDR3 is 15 residues.

V gene TRBV6-1 combines with J gene TRBJ2-1; perhaps TRBD1 as D (5 bases). V was shortened by 4 bases and J by 4 bases, with 8 bases between the two germline ends. The germline CDR1 and CDR2 sequences are MNHNS and SASEGT. The CDR3 consists of 13 residues. The CDR3 DNA reads as TGTGCCAGCAGTGGACAGAGGTACAATGAGCAGTTCTTC. Translation: CASSGQRYNEQFF.

To note about this clonotype: Since a much larger clone is just one base distant, this may be a read error. The chain joins TRBV28 to TRBJ2-5, with D tentatively TRBD2 (5 bases). The CDR3 length is 12 residues. The germline CDR1 and CDR2 sequences are MDHEN and SYDVKM. CDR3 sequence (DNA): TGTACCAGCACTAACTTCGCGGGGACCCAGTACTTC. This encodes CTSTNFAGTQYF.

The rearrangement joins TRBV3-1 to TRBJ1-2; D is perhaps TRBD1 (6 bases). The CDR3 sequence is 14 residues long. Germline CDR1 is LGHDT and CDR2 is YNNKEL (reference sequence). The V gene lost 4 bases and the J gene lost 6 bases, with 15 bases spanning the gap. The CDR3 DNA follows: TGTGCCAGCAGCCCTCAAGGGGGATACCATGGCTACACCTTC. This gives the protein CASSPQGGYHGYTF.

The gene calls are TRBV20-1 and TRBJ2-1, with 10 bases lining up with TRBD2. CDR1 DFQATT and CDR2 SNEGSKA come from the germline V gene (reference sequence). This CDR3 is 17 amino acids long. Unmatched junction bases numbered 9, after V lost 1 base and J lost 3 bases. CDR3 residues: CSARVGSGGAGYNEQFF. In nucleotides, the CDR3 is TGCAGTGCTAGAGTAGGCAGCGGGGGGGCCGGCTACAATGAGCAGTTCTTC.

Details on this clonotype: This sequence may be a read error, since a much larger clone differs from it by one base. The chain couples TRBV4-1 to TRBJ2-7; 13 nucleotides match TRBD2. The CDR3 length is 14 residues. Germline V lookup: CDR1 MGHRA, CDR2 YSYEKL. In DNA form, the CDR3 reads TGCGCCGGCAGCAGACTAGCGGGGGGATACGAGCAGTACTTC. Translation gives CAGSRLAGGYEQYF.

The gene calls are TRBV10-3 and TRBJ2-3, with TRBD2 matching 12 bases. With 3 bases clipped from V and 6 bases from J, the junction kept 7 bases outside the gene matches. The CDR3 runs to 16 residues. From germline, CDR1 is ENHRY and CDR2 SYGVKD. CDR3 region: CAISEPGLAGTDTQYF. For the CDR3, the DNA is TGTGCCATCAGTGAACCCGGACTAGCGGGGACCGATACGCAGTATTTT.

This clonotype has just a few counts. V usage is TRBV12-5 and J usage is TRBJ1-1, with TRBD1 identical over 8 bases. The ends lost 6 bases at V and 8 bases at J; junction bases unmatched: 11. The CDR3 loop spans 14 amino acids. Germline lookup yields CDR1 LGHNT and CDR2 FRNRAP. DNA of the CDR3: TGTGCTAGTGGCCGACCCTCGGACAGGGAAGAAGCTTTCTTT. Translation gives CASGRPSDREEAFF.